One and the same sample provided the 11 T cell receptor beta chains below, sequenced in a study of blood T cell repertoires in COVID-19. The repertoire was sequenced with immunoSEQ multiplex PCR; TCRdb's copy has only in-frame clones and lacks some. The data hold about 38,000 clones, with around 90% observed a single time. The material sequenced was peripheral blood. These receptors originate from a man aged 55 to 70 with COVID-19, enrolled during active disease.

The chain joins TRBV11-3 to TRBJ2-1, with 9 bases matching TRBD2. The CDR3 runs 18 residues. CDR1 and CDR2 (germline): SGHNT, YENEEA. V gave up 0 bases and J gave up 1 base; unmatched junction bases: 7. The CDR3 loop reads CASSLDLTSGDSYNEQFF. CDR3 in DNA: TGTGCCAGCAGCTTAGATCTGACTAGCGGAGATTCCTACAATGAGCAGTTCTTC.

The rearrangement uses TRBV10-1 and TRBJ1-4; D call uncertain. V lost 2 bases and J 1 base, leaving 5 bases between the germline ends. This CDR3 is built from 14 residues. In germline, CDR1 is WNHNN, CDR2 SYGVQD (reference sequence). The CDR3 DNA reads as TGCGCCAGCAGTGAGGTGAGAACTAATGAAAAACTGTTTTTT. Encoded protein: CASSEVRTNEKLFF.

In this sample, this clone turned up a few times. The genes are TRBV18 and TRBJ1-1; the match to TRBD1 covers 10 bases. Germline loops: CDR1 KGHSH, CDR2 LQKENI. The CDR3 spans 15 residues. V lost 6 bases to trimming and J lost 1 base; unmatched junction nucleotides: 5. The CDR3 region has the DNA TGTGCCAGCTCGGTGACAGGGGGCAGGAACACTGAAGCTTTCTTT. Protein: CASSVTGGRNTEAFF.

This rearrangement joins TRBV11-2 to TRBJ2-3, with TRBD2 matching over 9 bases. With V trimmed by 5 bases and J by 5 bases, 5 bases remained unmatched. The CDR3 covers 14 residues. CDR1 is SGHAT, CDR2 FQNNGV, per germline. The CDR3 DNA is TGTGCCAGCAGCATTAGCGGGAGAGAAGATACGCAGTATTTT. Amino acids: CASSISGREDTQYF. The complete variable domain, with remaining parts taken from reference TRBV11-2 and TRBJ2-3, reads EAGVAQSPRYKIIEKRQSVAFWCNPISGHATLYWYQQILGQGPKLLIQFQNNGVVDDSQLPKDRFSAERLKGVDSTLKIQPAKLEDSAVYLCASSISGREDTQYFGPGTRLTVL.

This sequence joins TRBV10-3 and TRBJ1-3; D may be TRBD1 (5 bases). V was shortened by 4 bases and J by 6 bases, with 16 bases between the two germline ends. This CDR3 contains 15 residues. Per the germline V gene, CDR1 is ENHRY and CDR2 is SYGVKD. Written as DNA, the CDR3 is TGTGCCATCAGTGGCCCGGGGACTGAAGTAAACACCATATATTTT. This sequence encodes CAISGPGTEVNTIYF.

The chain carries TRBV27 and TRBJ2-7; 8 nucleotides line up with TRBD2. Germline values: CDR1 MNHEY, CDR2 SMNVEV (reference sequence). V shed 6 bases, J shed 4 bases, and the junction held 5 bases outside the gene matches. The CDR3 spans 13 residues. DNA for the CDR3: TGTGCCAGCAGAACTAGCGGCTTGTACGAGCAGTACTTC. The encoded protein is CASRTSGLYEQYF.

The CDR3 region has the DNA TGTGCCAGCAGTACTCTCGGTGGAGACTCAACTAATGAAAAACTGTTTTTT. It encodes CASSTLGGDSTNEKLFF. V and J are TRBV28 and TRBJ1-4; D not resolved. Germline V gene sequence: CDR1 MDHEN, CDR2 SYDVKM. Trimming removed 5 bases from V and 0 bases from J, with 16 bases in between. The CDR3 consists of 17 residues.

This chain uses TRBV19 with TRBJ1-5; maybe TRBD1 (6 bases). Deletions cut 6 bases from V and 5 bases from J, with 11 bases between. Germline V gene sequence: CDR1 LNHDA, CDR2 SQIVND (reference sequence). The CDR3 is 13 residues long. CDR3 in DNA: TGTGCCAGTAGCAGGGGTCTATATCAGCCCCAGCATTTT. This translates into CASSRGLYQPQHF. Together with reference TRBV19 and TRBJ1-5, the CDR3 gives the full variable domain: DGGITQSPKYLFRKEGQNVTLSCEQNLNHDAMYWYRQDPGQGLRLIYYSQIVNDFQKGDIAEGYSVSREKKESFPLTVTSAQKNPTAFYLCASSRGLYQPQHFGDGTRLSIL.

The V and J genes are TRBV4-2 and TRBJ1-6; 9 positions agree with TRBD1. Germline V lookup: CDR1 LGHNA, CDR2 YNFKEQ. This CDR3 has 16 amino acids. V lost 0 bases to trimming and J lost 8 bases; unmatched junction nucleotides: 5. CDR3 residues: CASSQDLGQGHSPLHF. CDR3 coding DNA: TGTGCCAGCAGCCAAGATCTGGGACAGGGTCATTCACCCCTCCACTTT.

V and J are TRBV3-1 (or the pseudogene TRBV3-2) and TRBJ2-3; D ambiguous. V lost 8 bases and J lost 4, with 13 bases in between. Per the germline V gene, CDR1 is LGHDT and CDR2 is YNNKEL (reference sequence). This CDR3 is built from 13 residues. The CDR3 reads CASGLGVADTQYF. In DNA form, the CDR3 reads TGTGCCAGCGGCCTAGGAGTAGCAGATACGCAGTATTTT.

The chain joins TRBV4-1 to TRBJ2-2; the D gene is possibly TRBD2 (6 bases). The CDR3 consists of 19 residues. Germline lookup yields CDR1 MGHRA and CDR2 YSYEKL. The V gene lost 2 bases and the J gene lost 1 base, with 20 bases spanning the gap. The CDR3 sequence is CASSQPSGFVGGNTGELFF. The CDR3 coding sequence is TGCGCCAGCAGCCAACCGTCAGGGTTTGTGGGAGGGAACACCGGGGAGCTGTTTTTT.